Each of the 12 T cell receptor beta chains below was sequenced from the same sample in a study of T cells after posttransplantation cyclophosphamide. Measured with immunoSEQ multiplex PCR; TCRdb has only the in-frame clones, and not every one. Of roughly 20,000 clones in the sample, about 98% were seen once. The sample was naive CD8+ T cells sorted from PBMCs. The receptors come from a middle-aged man in good health, CMV-negative, and a related stem cell transplant donor.

The V call is TRBV27, the J call TRBJ2-3; TRBD1 agrees at 7 bases. Losses at the gene ends were 6 bases for V and 2 bases for J; bases not matched to a gene: 8. The CDR3 is 15 amino acids. CDR1 and CDR2 (germline): MNHEY, SMNVEV (reference sequence). The CDR3 coding sequence is TGTGCCAGCAGCCCCCAGACAGGGCTCACAGATACGCAGTATTTT. It yields the protein CASSPQTGLTDTQYF.

This chain joins TRBV19 and TRBJ2-2, with unresolved D. Germline loops: CDR1 LNHDA, CDR2 SQIVND (reference sequence). V lost 3 bases to trimming and J lost 4 bases, with 6 bases between them. This CDR3 contains 13 residues. CDR3 in amino acids: CASSIYSTGELFF. The CDR3 nucleotides read TGTGCCAGTAGTATTTACAGCACCGGGGAGCTGTTTTTT.

In its sample, this clone was seen once. CDR3 DNA: TGTGCCAGTAGCCTACAGGGGGCGATCCATGGCTACACCTTC. Amino acids: CASSLQGAIHGYTF. The chain recombines TRBV19 with TRBJ1-2; 9 bases align to TRBD1. CDR1 and CDR2 (germline): LNHDA, SQIVND (reference sequence). Losses at the gene ends were 6 bases for V and 6 bases for J; bases not matched to a gene: 8. The CDR3 totals 14 residues.

V usage is TRBV28 and J usage is TRBJ1-1; D perhaps matches TRBD1 (6 bases). Trimming pared 3 bases from V and 10 bases from J, leaving 12 bases between. Germline V gives CDR1 MDHEN, CDR2 SYDVKM. This CDR3 contains 12 residues. The CDR3 DNA is TGTGCCAGCAGTTTGACAGGAGCTGGAGCTTTCTTT. As protein: CASSLTGAGAFF.

V usage is TRBV6-6 and J usage is TRBJ2-6; tentative D call: TRBD2 (6 bases). V was shortened by 0 bases and J by 4 bases, with 10 bases between the two germline ends. The CDR3 spans 16 residues. Germline-derived CDR1 and CDR2 are MNHNY and SVGAGI (reference sequence). CDR3 nucleotides: TGTGCCAGCAGTTACTCCGGAGGGGCCGGGGCCAACGTCCTGACTTTC. This gives the protein CASSYSGGAGANVLTF.

The chain has TRBV28 and TRBJ2-1, with 8 bases lining up with TRBD2. V lost 7 bases and J lost 9; bases outside the gene matches: 11. There are 14 residues in the CDR3. The germline V gene encodes CDR1 MDHEN and CDR2 SYDVKM. The CDR3 region has the DNA TGTGCCAGCATAGAGGAGACTAGCGACTCTGAGCAGTTCTTC. Translated: CASIEETSDSEQFF.

The rearrangement uses TRBV10-3 and TRBJ2-7; a weak D match, TRBD2 (6 bases). This CDR3 spans 14 amino acids. Germline V CDR1 and CDR2: ENHRY, SYGVKD. V lost 7 bases to trimming and J lost 2 bases, with 15 bases between them. The CDR3 nucleotides are TGTGCCATCATGGGGACGGGGGTGGCCTACGAGCAGTACTTC. Its translation: CAIMGTGVAYEQYF.

The genes are TRBV5-4 and TRBJ1-1; possible D gene TRBD1, 5 bases. Trimming removed 0 bases from V and 3 bases from J, with 12 bases in between. Per germline, CDR1 SGHNT and CDR2 YYREEE (reference sequence). This CDR3 contains 15 residues. The CDR3 nucleotides are TGTGCCAGCAGCTTGGTGGGGGGAGGAGACACTGAAGCTTTCTTT. Translated, it gives CASSLVGGGDTEAFF. Full variable domain (outside the CDR3, taken from reference TRBV5-4 and TRBJ1-1): ETGVTQSPTHLIKTRGQQVTLRCSSQSGHNTVSWYQQALGQGPQFIFQYYREEENGRGNFPPRFSGLQFPNYSSELNVNALELDDSALYLCASSLVGGGDTEAFFGQGTRLTVV.

The genes are TRBV11-2 and TRBJ1-4; 9 bases line up with TRBD1. The CDR3 is 13 amino acids. With V trimmed by 4 bases and J by 12 bases, 6 bases remained unmatched. In germline, CDR1 is SGHAT, CDR2 FQNNGV. As DNA, the CDR3 is TGTGCCAGCAGCTCCGGGACAGGGTTGGAACTGTTTTTT. It is translated as CASSSGTGLELFF.

This chain connects TRBV30 to TRBJ2-1; the D gene is possibly TRBD2 (5 bases). Germline V lookup: CDR1 GTSNPN, CDR2 SVGIG (reference sequence). V was clipped by 2 bases and J by 4 bases, with 15 bases between them. The CDR3 length is 15 residues. Here the CDR3 reads CAWSSLPGSYNEQFF. CDR3 bases: TGTGCCTGGAGTTCCTTACCGGGGTCTTACAATGAGCAGTTCTTC.

The chain is built from TRBV27 and TRBJ2-5, with D unclear. Judging by the DNA end, TRBJ2-7 fits better; the J call may be wrong. CDR3 length equals 14 residues. Germline lookup yields CDR1 MNHEY and CDR2 SMNVEV (reference sequence). This chain's CDR3 is CASSSDFGSYEQYF. The CDR3 region has the DNA TGTGCCAGCAGTTCCGACTTTGGATCCTACGAGCAGTACTTC.

The genes are TRBV28 and TRBJ2-5, with TRBD1 identical over 8 bases. The tail of the sequence fits TRBJ2-7 better, so the J call may be wrong. CDR3 length: 14 amino acids. Germline lookup yields CDR1 MDHEN and CDR2 SYDVKM. CDR3 residues: CASSPPDREYEQYF. The DNA of the CDR3 is TGTGCCAGCAGTCCACCGGACAGGGAATACGAGCAGTACTTC.